This T cell receptor (beta chain) was observed in a study of blood T cell repertoires in COVID-19. The CDR3 contains 16 residues. Per the germline V gene, CDR1 is SQVTM and CDR2 is ANQGSEA. V trimming: 0 bases; J trimming: 3 bases; junction bases outside the gene matches: 8. Produced via immunoSEQ multiplex PCR; TCRdb's table is partial and in-frame only. The sample includes around 300,000 clones, 88% of them seen just once. The chain combines TRBV29-1 with TRBJ2-5, with TRBD1 matching over 9 bases. The sample was peripheral blood. This receptor was taken from a woman in her forties or fifties with active or convalescent COVID-19. For the CDR3, the DNA is TGCAGCGTTGAAGATTGGGGACAGGGCGAGAAAGAGACCCAGTACTTC. It yields the protein CSVEDWGQGEKETQYF.